This TCR beta chain was obtained from a study of graft-versus-host responses after intestinal transplantation (dated by TCRdb to the early 2020s). Context from the whole study: Multivisceral, liver-intestinal, or isolated intestinal transplants were received by the recipients. Every recipient was given anti-thymocyte globulin induction, then maintenance tacrolimus and steroids for roughly 3 years. Bulk TCR-beta CDR3 sequencing was used to track graft-versus-host and host-versus-graft alloreactive T cell clones in the graft, circulation and bone marrow after intestinal transplantation. To identify alloreactive clones, pre-transplant mixed lymphocyte reaction products were sequenced and compared with unstimulated pre-transplant donor and recipient T cells. Of the 20 to 25 intestinal transplant recipients enrolled in the cohort, one of whom was a retransplant, a few patients without pretransplant specimens were excluded. Donor T cell macrochimerism was defined as a peak of at least 4% donor T cells among recipient peripheral blood mononuclear cells. Rather than going through the commercial service, samples from a few later patients were sequenced in-house on an Illumina MiSeq and processed with MiXCR.

Trimming at the junction amounts to 5 bases on V and 5 bases on J, and the germline ends lie 15 bases apart. CDR1 is given as SNHLY and CDR2 as FYNNEI, both from the germline V gene. The CDR3, from cysteine to phenylalanine, totals 15 residues. The entry retains the CDR3 DNA only, 45 bases that are in frame from base 1. Receptor amplification or capture employed the immunoSEQ multiplex PCR assay. For most patients, high-throughput TCR-beta CDR3 sequencing of genomic DNA was performed by Adaptive Biotechnologies. The original pipeline was this. Adaptive's ImmunoSEQ software was the source of the TCR sequencing data for 15 to 20 patients, while a few other patients were processed with MiXCR and VDJtools. Because the origin of CDR3 nucleotide sequences shared between donor and recipient could not be assigned, those sequences were removed. To count as alloreactive, a clone needed at least 2-fold expansion over unstimulated cells and a minimum CFSE-low frequency of 0.002% (template counts) or 0.001% (read counts). Clones were considered mappable if detected in sequenced pre-transplant spleen, lymph node, or MLR CFSE-low populations of the donor or recipient. The cumulative frequency of alloreactive clones was calculated as a percentage of all sequences, weighted by copy number. Held by TCRdb, this immuneACCESS table contains in-frame sequences only and omits some clones. Under half of the omission traces to an unresolved V gene where checked; the cause of the rest is unknown. D and trimming were read from the DNA, whereas the V and J calls and clone size are those reported in that table. This sample is represented by over 35,000 clones; roughly 89% of them were singletons. The ten largest clonotypes hold about 2.1% of the sample.

The study at large found these results: Early after transplant, declines in HvG clones were associated with peak levels of circulating GvH clones. The relatively low number and heterogeneity of intestinal transplant patients limited the conclusions. GvH clones were detected in recipient bone marrow, and some of these GvH clones were observed earlier in ileal mucosa or blood, consistent with an intestinal mucosal origin. High GvH to HvG T cell clonal ratios were observed in the allografts of patients with donor T cell macrochimerism.

Blood samples were collected up to 4 times in the first month after transplant and then at least monthly when available. In regard to this clone: Its antigen is not yet known. No clone much larger than this one lies a single base away; base qualities are absent.

The origin of this receptor is a human patient who received an intestinal transplant, so some T cells may come from the graft donor. Here the chain combines TRBV2 and TRBJ2-2, with TRBD1 tentatively as D gene (6 bases match). Sequences were derived from PBMCs, sampled about 310 days after intestinal transplant. The CDR3 has the sequence CASSPDRIGTGELFF. The sequence in DNA is TGTGCCAGCAGTCCCGACAGGATTGGGACCGGGGAGCTGTTTTTT.